This passage covers 15 T cell receptor beta chains from one sample sequenced in a study of blood T cell repertoires in COVID-19. Sequencing was performed with immunoSEQ multiplex PCR; in TCRdb, only in-frame clones are kept and a portion is missing. The table lists 350,000 to 400,000 clones, 75% to 90% of them singletons, with roughly 1% in the top ten. Sequencing was performed on PBMCs or T cells enriched from blood (not recorded which). The source is a young man who had recovered from COVID-19.

The chain couples TRBV28 to TRBJ1-1; 9 nucleotides agree with TRBD1. Germline V gives CDR1 MDHEN, CDR2 SYDVKM. V lost 0 bases and J lost 4; bases outside the gene matches: 3. The CDR3 runs to 15 residues. CDR3 sequence reads: CASSLWGQGSTEAFF. Written as DNA, the CDR3 is TGTGCCAGCAGTTTATGGGGACAGGGCAGCACTGAAGCTTTCTTT.

The chain carries TRBV4-1 and TRBJ2-5, with D possibly matching TRBD1 (6 bases). Germline V lookup: CDR1 MGHRA, CDR2 YSYEKL. V was cut by 0 bases and J by 10 bases, with 15 bases left in between. The length of the CDR3 is 14 residues. CDR3 DNA: TGCGCCAGCAGCCAAGAGCTGGGGACACGGATCCAGTACTTC. Amino acids: CASSQELGTRIQYF.

The chain recombines TRBV6-5 with TRBJ2-3, with D perhaps TRBD2 (5 bases). CDR3 size: 16 residues. The germline gives CDR1 MNHEY, CDR2 SVGAGI. The ends were cut back, 2 bases at V and 2 bases at J, with 14 bases in the middle. CDR3 DNA: TGTGCCAGCAGTTACGGGCCGGAGGATTACACAGATACGCAGTATTTT. This translates into CASSYGPEDYTDTQYF.

The chain combines TRBV19 with TRBJ1-2, with D uncertain. There are 16 residues in the CDR3. V was trimmed by 0 bases and J by 1 base, leaving 12 bases between them. Germline CDR1 and CDR2: LNHDA and SQIVND (reference sequence). CDR3 DNA sequence: TGTGCCAGTAGTATAGATCAAGTGGCGGGTAACTATGGCTACACCTTC. Protein product: CASSIDQVAGNYGYTF.

This sequence joins TRBV4-1 and TRBJ1-1; the match to TRBD1 covers 8 bases. Germline-derived CDR1 and CDR2 are MGHRA and YSYEKL. The CDR3 is made up of 14 amino acids. Losses at the gene ends were 0 bases for V and 10 bases for J; bases not matched to a gene: 7. The CDR3 protein is CASSQDDRGPVAFF. The CDR3 DNA follows: TGCGCCAGCAGCCAAGATGACAGGGGACCGGTAGCTTTCTTT.

The chain carries TRBV12-3 or TRBV12-4 and TRBJ2-1, with TRBD2 matching 9 bases. CDR3 length: 13 amino acids. The V segment lost 7 bases and the J segment 6 bases; nucleotides outside the gene matches: 4. CDR3 sequence (DNA): TGTGCCAGCAAACCGGGACTAGCCAATGAGCAGTTCTTC. Its protein product is CASKPGLANEQFF.

The chain carries TRBV29-1 and TRBJ2-6, with D possibly matching TRBD1 (5 bases). Germline V CDR1 and CDR2: SQVTM, ANQGSEA. The CDR3 is made up of 16 amino acids. V lost 4 bases, J lost 2 bases, and 15 bases lay in between. The CDR3 nucleotides read TGCAGCGTTGCGGAGCAGGGTACCCCTGGGGCCAACGTCCTGACTTTC. Translating it yields CSVAEQGTPGANVLTF.

The chain combines TRBV9 with TRBJ2-1; no clear D. Trimming pared 4 bases from V and 8 bases from J, leaving 19 bases between. Germline V gives CDR1 SGDLS, CDR2 YYNGEE. This CDR3 is 15 amino acids long. In DNA form, the CDR3 reads TGTGCCAGCAGCAAGAAGACCCAACGGGTGGATGAGCAGTTCTTC. This encodes CASSKKTQRVDEQFF.

This chain links TRBV19 with TRBJ1-2, with 8 bases that match TRBD1. The germline CDR1 and CDR2 sequences are LNHDA and SQIVND (reference sequence). This CDR3 comprises 16 residues. Germline trimming cut 10 bases from V and 3 bases from J; bases unmatched to any gene: 16. Here the CDR3 DNA reads TGTGCCACGAGGGGCGAGACAGGGGCCCATTACTATGGCTACACCTTC. It encodes CATRGETGAHYYGYTF.

DNA of the CDR3: TGCGCCAGCAGTTGGACAGGGAGGGATAGGAACATGAACACTGAAGCTTTCTTT. This encodes CASSWTGRDRNMNTEAFF. This chain uses TRBV5-1 with TRBJ1-1; 8 bases are shared with TRBD1. V was clipped by 5 bases and J by 0 bases; unmatched bases: 15. Germline V gene lookup returns CDR1 SGHRS and CDR2 YFSETQ. This CDR3 spans 18 amino acids. Combining the CDR3 with reference TRBV5-1 and TRBJ1-1 gives the whole variable domain KAGVTQTPRYLIKTRGQQVTLSCSPISGHRSVSWYQQTPGQGLQFLFEYFSETQRNKGNFPGRFSGRQFSNSRSEMNVSTLELGDSALYLCASSWTGRDRNMNTEAFFGQGTRLTVV.

This clone has a handful of counts. The J gene is TRBJ2-7, the V gene TRBV21-1; the table's D call, TRBD2, has no DNA check behind it. TRBV21-1 constitutes a pseudogene. The CDR3 spans 15 residues. Here the CDR3 reads CASSYPGLASHEQYF. CDR3 in DNA: TGTGCCAGCAGCTATCCGGGACTAGCAAGCCACGAGCAGTACTTC.

This CDR3 reads CASSSQPTASYEQYF. The CDR3 DNA reads TGTGCCAGCAGCTCCCAGCCGACAGCCTCCTACGAGCAGTACTTC. The chain carries TRBV2 and TRBJ2-7; D might be TRBD1 (5 bases). Trimming stripped 6 bases from V and 0 bases from J, with 15 bases between. The CDR3 length is 15 residues. CDR1 and CDR2 (germline): SNHLY, FYNNEI.

The chain is built from TRBV24-1 and TRBJ1-2, with TRBD1 matching 10 bases. This CDR3 spans 14 amino acids. V gave up 2 bases and J gave up 8 bases; unmatched junction bases: 4. CDR1 is KGHDR, CDR2 SFDVKD, per germline. The CDR3 is CATSDYGTGAGYTF. The CDR3 nucleotides read TGTGCCACCAGTGATTACGGGACAGGGGCCGGCTACACCTTC.

This chain connects TRBV5-1 to TRBJ2-7; D is undetermined. This CDR3 has 12 residues. Trimming stripped 2 bases from V and 6 bases from J, with 9 bases between. In germline, CDR1 is SGHRS, CDR2 YFSETQ. The chain's CDR3 is CASSFAGAEQYF. The CDR3 DNA sequence: TGCGCCAGCAGCTTTGCCGGAGCCGAGCAGTACTTC.

This chain connects TRBV18 to TRBJ2-1; 8 nucleotides align to TRBD1. The CDR3 runs to 15 residues. Germline-derived CDR1 and CDR2 are KGHSH and LQKENI. J gave up 9 bases and V 3 bases, and 10 bases lay outside the gene matches. The CDR3: CASSPQNRGSSEQFF. CDR3 nucleotide sequence: TGTGCCAGCTCACCTCAGAACAGGGGGTCGAGTGAGCAGTTCTTC.